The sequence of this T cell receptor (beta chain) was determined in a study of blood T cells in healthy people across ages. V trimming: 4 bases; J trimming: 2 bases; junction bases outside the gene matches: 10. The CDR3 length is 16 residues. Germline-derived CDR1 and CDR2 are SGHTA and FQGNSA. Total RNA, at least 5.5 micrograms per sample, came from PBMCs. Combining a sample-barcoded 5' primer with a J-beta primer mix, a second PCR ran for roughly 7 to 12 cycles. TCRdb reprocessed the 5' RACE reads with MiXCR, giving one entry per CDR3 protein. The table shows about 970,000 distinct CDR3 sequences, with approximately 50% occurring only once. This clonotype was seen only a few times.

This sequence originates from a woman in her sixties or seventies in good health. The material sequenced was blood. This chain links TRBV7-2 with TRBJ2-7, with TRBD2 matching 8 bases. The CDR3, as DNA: TGTGCCAGCAGCTACTCGGGAGGGCCGGGAACCTACGAGCAGTACTTC. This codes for CASSYSGGPGTYEQYF. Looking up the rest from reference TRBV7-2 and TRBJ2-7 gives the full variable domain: GAGVSQSPSNKVTEKGKDVELRCDPISGHTALYWYRQSLGQGLEFLIYFQGNSAPDKSGLPSDRFSAERTGGSVSTLTIQRTQQEDSAVYLCASSYSGGPGTYEQYFGPGTRLTVT.